A selection of T cell receptor beta chains follows, all from one sample in a study of control samples from healthy donors and cancer patients. Only in-frame clones appear in the TCRdb table, and some are missing; sequencing was by immunoSEQ multiplex PCR. The table records around 130,000 clones, roughly 90% of them present only once. Specimen: blood. The receptor set was obtained from a man aged 45-65 years in good health. Each CDR3 is given with its conserved first and last residue. The order of the fields is CDR3 protein, CDR3 DNA, CDR3 length, V gene, J gene, D gene, clone size. D genes are given only for firm matches. Clone size, where shown, is once, few, many, or a class for clones that have expanded.

CDR3aa: CASSPKGILNEKLFF
CDR3nt: TGTGCCAGCTCACCAAAGGGAATACTTAATGAAAAACTGTTTTTT
len: 15
v_gene: TRBV18
j_gene: TRBJ1-4
d_gene: NA
abundance: NA

CDR3aa: CASRTPGGASYEQYF
CDR3nt: TGTGCCAGCAGAACCCCAGGGGGCGCTTCCTACGAGCAGTACTTC
len: 15
v_gene: TRBV6-5
j_gene: TRBJ2-7
d_gene: TRBD1
abundance: NA

CDR3aa: CASSYRGFGTDTQYF
CDR3nt: TGTGCCAGCAGTTACAGGGGATTTGGCACAGATACGCAGTATTTT
len: 15
v_gene: TRBV6-6
j_gene: TRBJ2-3
d_gene: NA
abundance: NA

CDR3aa: CASSLGLFTSETQYF
CDR3nt: TGTGCCAGCAGTCTGGGACTATTCACTTCGGAGACCCAGTACTTC
len: 15
v_gene: TRBV6-2/TRBV6-3
j_gene: TRBJ2-5
d_gene: TRBD2
abundance: few

CDR3aa: CAISDRQGRETQYF
CDR3nt: TGTGCCATCAGTGACCGACAGGGAAGGGAGACCCAGTACTTC
len: 14
v_gene: TRBV10-3
j_gene: TRBJ2-5
d_gene: TRBD1
abundance: NA

CDR3aa: CASSPPGQGALNEQFF
CDR3nt: TGTGCCAGCAGCCCACCGGGACAGGGGGCCCTGAATGAGCAGTTCTTC
len: 16
v_gene: TRBV7-3
j_gene: TRBJ2-1
d_gene: TRBD1
abundance: NA

CDR3aa: CAWTRGDGYEQYF
CDR3nt: TGTGCCTGGACCCGGGGGGACGGCTACGAGCAGTACTTC
len: 13
v_gene: TRBV30
j_gene: TRBJ2-7
d_gene: TRBD2
abundance: NA

CDR3aa: CATSDVGALYTDTQYF
CDR3nt: TGTGCCACCAGTGACGTGGGGGCCCTTTACACAGATACGCAGTATTTT
len: 16
v_gene: TRBV24-1
j_gene: TRBJ2-3
d_gene: NA
abundance: NA

CDR3aa: CAWSVGQGSNEQFF
CDR3nt: TGTGCCTGGAGTGTAGGGCAGGGGAGCAATGAGCAGTTCTTC
len: 14
v_gene: TRBV30
j_gene: TRBJ2-1
d_gene: NA
abundance: NA

CDR3aa: CASSEAVAGGTDTQYF
CDR3nt: TGCGCCAGCAGTGAGGCGGTAGCGGGGGGCACAGATACGCAGTATTTT
len: 16
v_gene: TRBV10-1
j_gene: TRBJ2-3
d_gene: TRBD2
abundance: NA

CDR3aa: CASSLEIAGGMETQYF
CDR3nt: TGTGCCAGCAGCTTAGAAATTGCAGGGGGCATGGAGACCCAGTACTTC
len: 16
v_gene: TRBV11-2
j_gene: TRBJ2-5
d_gene: TRBD1
abundance: NA

CDR3aa: CASSSYRAYNTEAFF
CDR3nt: TGTGCCAGCAGCTCCTACCGGGCCTACAACACTGAAGCTTTCTTT
len: 15
v_gene: TRBV7-9
j_gene: TRBJ1-1
d_gene: NA
abundance: NA

CDR3aa: CAWSVSPRTLRDLNQPQHF
CDR3nt: TGTGCCTGGAGTGTCAGCCCCAGGACTCTAAGGGATCTCAATCAGCCCCAGCATTTT
len: 19
v_gene: TRBV30
j_gene: TRBJ1-5
d_gene: NA
abundance: NA

CDR3aa: CASSLVASGGPEQYF
CDR3nt: TGTGCCAGCAGCTTGGTGGCTAGCGGGGGGCCGGAGCAGTACTTC
len: 15
v_gene: TRBV5-5
j_gene: TRBJ2-7
d_gene: TRBD2
abundance: NA